Listed below are T cell receptor beta chains from one sample, sequenced in a study of blood T cell repertoires in COVID-19. Using immunoSEQ multiplex PCR, the repertoire was profiled, and TCRdb retains in-frame clones only, with some absent. In the table there are some 200,000 clones, more than 65% of which are singletons. The sample consisted of peripheral blood. The receptors stem from a woman aged 55-69 years with acute or convalescent COVID-19. Each CDR3 is given with its conserved first and last residue. D genes are given only for firm matches. Clone size appears in some rows only: once, few, many, or a class for an expanded clone.

TRBJ1-2 | TRBV7-9 | NA | NA | TGTGCCAGCAGCTTAGAAAACAGGGCACAGGGCACCTTC | CASSLENRAQGTF
TRBJ2-3 | TRBV5-1 | NA | NA | TGCGCCAGCAGCCAAGCGGGTCTAGATACGCAGTATTTT | CASSQAGLDTQYF
TRBJ2-3 | TRBV6-1 | TRBD1 | NA | TGTGCCAGCAGTGAATGGGGACAGAGCACAGATACGCAGTATTTT | CASSEWGQSTDTQYF
TRBJ2-5 | TRBV5-6 | NA | NA | TGTGCCAGCAGCGGCGAGGGGTTCGGGGGAGAGACCCAGTACTTC | CASSGEGFGGETQYF
TRBJ2-7 | TRBV11-2 | TRBD2 | NA | TGTGCCAGCAGTAAAGAGCGGGGGGGCATTTACGAGCAGTACTTC | CASSKERGGIYEQYF
TRBJ1-2 | TRBV28 | TRBD1 | few | TGTGCCAGCAGCACCGGACAGGGGGCGGGCTATGGCTACACCTTC | CASSTGQGAGYGYTF
TRBJ1-5 | TRBV27 | NA | NA | TGTGCCAGCAGTTTTCAAGGGGTTAATCAGCCCCAGCATTTT | CASSFQGVNQPQHF
TRBJ1-6 | TRBV4-3 | NA | NA | TGCGCCAGCAGCCAAGGAAGCGGGGGCGCGGATTCACCCCTCCACTTT | CASSQGSGGADSPLHF
TRBJ2-3 | TRBV10-3 | TRBD2 | NA | TGTGCCATCAGTGAGCGAGCGGGGGTAAACACAGATACGCAGTATTTT | CAISERAGVNTDTQYF
TRBJ2-1 | TRBV3-1/TRBV3-2 | TRBD2 | NA | TGTGCCAGCAGCCAAGAACGGCTAGCGGGGGTACATGAGCAGTTCTTC | CASSQERLAGVHEQFF
TRBJ1-4 | TRBV19 | NA | few | TGTGCCAGTAGTGCCAGGGTTGGAGAAGAAAAACTGTTTTTT | CASSARVGEEKLFF
TRBJ1-6 | TRBV6-1 | NA | NA | TGTGCCAGCAGTGAATATGGGGAGGGTTCACCCCTCCACTTT | CASSEYGEGSPLHF
TRBJ2-1 | TRBV13 | TRBD2 | NA | TGTGCCAGCAGCTTGGGACTAGGTGAGCTCAATGAGCAGTTCTTC | CASSLGLGELNEQFF
TRBJ2-3 | TRBV10-3 | NA | NA | TGTGCCATCAGGGGCGATGGTGCGGGGGCCCTTCATACGCAGTATTTT | CAIRGDGAGALHTQYF
TRBJ1-2 | TRBV4-3 | NA | NA | TGCGCCAGCAGCCAAGATACCGCCTCAGGGGACGGCTACACCTTC | CASSQDTASGDGYTF
TRBJ2-7 | TRBV9 | NA | many | TGTGCCAGCAGCGTAGGTGAACTAGAAGAGCAGTACTTC | CASSVGELEEQYF
TRBJ2-1 | TRBV4-1 | NA | few | TGCGCCAGCAGCCAAGTACTAGCCAATGAGCAGTTCTTC | CASSQVLANEQFF
TRBJ1-2 | TRBV19 | TRBD1 | NA | TGTGCCAGTGGGACAGGGACCTTCCATGGCTACACCTTC | CASGTGTFHGYTF
TRBJ2-1 | TRBV27 | TRBD2 | NA | TGTGCCAGCAGTCCACTAGCGGGGCTAAACAATGAGCAGTTCTTC | CASSPLAGLNNEQFF
TRBJ2-5 | TRBV29-1 | TRBD2 | NA | TGCAGCGCAAACTTGGGGGGGTCTCAAGAGACCCAGTACTTC | CSANLGGSQETQYF
TRBJ2-5 | TRBV18 | NA | NA | TGTGCCAGCTCAGCCTCAGGGCCTCAAGAGACCCAGTACTTC | CASSASGPQETQYF
TRBJ1-5 | TRBV28 | TRBD1 | NA | TGTGCCAGCAGCCTAGACAGGGGGAGTCACCAGCCCCAGCATTTT | CASSLDRGSHQPQHF
TRBJ1-2 | TRBV18 | TRBD1 | NA | TGTGCCAGCTCACCCCAAAGTCCGGGACAGGGCAAGAGTGGCTACACCTTC | CASSPQSPGQGKSGYTF
TRBJ2-1 | TRBV20-1 | TRBD2 | few | TGCAGTGCTAGTCCTAGCGGGGGGGCCTATGAGCAGTTCTTC | CSASPSGGAYEQFF
TRBJ1-1 | TRBV19 | NA | few | TGTGCCAGTAGTATAGAGGGGCAGGTAGGCTTGCTGAACACTGAAGCTTTCTTT | CASSIEGQVGLLNTEAFF
TRBJ1-2 | TRBV5-6 | NA | NA | TGTGCCAGCAGCTCGGAGAGCTCGCCTATCGAGGGCTACACCTTC | CASSSESSPIEGYTF
TRBJ1-2 | TRBV7-8 | TRBD1 | NA | TGTGCCAGCAGCTCGCGGGACAGATCTGGCTACACCTTC | CASSSRDRSGYTF